This T cell receptor (beta chain) was profiled in a study of blood T cells in healthy people across ages. Study-wide findings and caveats: In long-lived donors, naive CD4+ cell counts and diversity exceeded those of aged donors.

This clonotype was found many times. As yet, its antigen is unknown. Each individual donor underwent a draw of about 9.1 milliliters of peripheral blood. A J-beta primer mix and a sample-barcoded 5' primer were used in a second PCR of about 7 to 12 cycles. From the 5' RACE reads, TCRdb called clonotypes with MiXCR, one entry per CDR3 protein. The table lists about 780,000 distinct CDR3 sequences, approximately 67% of them singletons. CDR3 length equals 14 residues. CDR1 DFQATT and CDR2 SNEGSKA come from the germline V gene (reference sequence). Trimming took 5 bases from V and 13 from J; bases not matched to a gene: 13.

The rearrangement links TRBV20-1 to TRBJ1-6; 8 positions agree with TRBD1. The sequence came from a man aged 30 to 45 in good health. Material for sequencing was blood. CDR3 residues: CSAVAGTGAIPLHF. DNA of the CDR3: TGCAGTGCTGTTGCCGGGACAGGAGCTATCCCCCTCCACTTT.